This TCR beta chain is drawn from a study of blood T cells in healthy people across ages. At the level of the study: Per two T cells, template switching captured roughly one barcoded beta molecule. Findings and limits, study-wide: Diversity was higher, and naive CD4+ cells more numerous, in long-lived donors than in aged donors. A strong correlation was seen between TCR beta diversity and naive T cell percentage.

Ten or more counts support this clonotype. Its antigen is as yet unknown. Between the trimmed V and J ends, which lost 0 bases and 5 bases, there was a span of 14 bases. Per germline, CDR1 LGHNA and CDR2 YSLEER. This CDR3 spans 16 amino acids. Total RNA was isolated from each sample in quantities of at least 6 micrograms. Primed by a sample-barcoded 5' primer and a J-beta primer mix, a second PCR proceeded for 7 to 11 cycles. TCRdb re-called the 5' RACE reads through MiXCR, storing one row per CDR3 protein. The sample gives some 640,000 distinct CDR3 sequences, 25% to 35% of which show up once; around 14% is in the top ten.

Sequencing input: blood. The receptor's source is a woman older than 75 in good health. The J gene is TRBJ2-1, the V gene TRBV4-3; tentative D call: TRBD1 (7 bases). DNA for the CDR3: TGCGCCAGCAGCCAAGATCGTGCAGGGGGGAACAATGAGCAGTTCTTC. It yields the protein CASSQDRAGGNNEQFF.